This TCR beta chain was documented in a study of blood T cell repertoires in COVID-19 (dated by TCRdb to 2018 to 2020). Context from the whole study: Collaborator samples came from the United States, Italy and Spain and covered acute and convalescent phases of COVID-19. The prospective study material was composed of cDNA or gDNA derived from T cells, B-cell-depleted T cells, or PBMCs. Deeply sampled blood TCRbeta repertoires from subjects exposed to, actively infected with, or recovered from COVID-19 were included in the dataset. The repertoires were released in a freely available public database meant as a resource for research on the immune response to SARS-CoV-2. Samples came from the ongoing ImmuneRACE study (first 160 participants) plus 1,254 subjects from 6 global collaborators. A de-identified subject ID, COVID-19 status, age in years and sex were almost always included in the sample metadata. HLA class I and class II types, where available, came from metadata supplied by the sample provider rather than from assay-based typing. General study outcomes and caveats: The quantity of clinical and demographic metadata differed by source and by participant and was supplied without curation.

CDR1 and CDR2, looked up from the germline V gene, are ENHRY and SYGVKD. The CDR3 starts with the cysteine, ends with the phenylalanine, and has 15 residues. The entry retains the CDR3 DNA only, 45 bases that are in frame from base 1. Compared with germline, V lacks 4 bases and J lacks 4 bases; bases without a gene match: 5. TCRbeta CDR3 regions were amplified from genomic DNA using the immunoSEQ Assay, a bias-controlled multiplex PCR. The authors processed their data as follows. The number of nucleated cells in each sample was estimated from the amplification of reference gene primers within the assay. To quantify the absolute abundance of each unique TCRbeta CDR3 rearrangement, sequence reads were collapsed and filtered. For each sample, productive Simpson clonality was calculated as the square root of Simpson's diversity index across productive rearrangements. Not all clones reach the TCRdb copy of this immuneACCESS table, which keeps in-frame sequences only. Checked studies attribute under half of the gap to unresolved V genes and leave the rest unexplained. V and J calls and clone size are copied from that table; D and trimming were computed from the DNA. This sample lists about 280,000 clones; around 90% were detected once. 2% to 2.5% of the sample is taken by the ten largest.

Another Seattle source contributed samples from volunteer blood donors who had recovered from COVID-19. Collaborating institutions collected whole blood in K2EDTA tubes following their own protocols. For TCRbeta analysis, collaborators shipped samples in one of three forms: frozen whole blood, isolated PBMCs, or DNA extracted from either of those sample types. Concerning this clone itself: What antigen it recognizes has not been identified. Per-base qualities were not stored, and no clone one base away is much larger.

The sequence derives from a woman aged 45-65 years who had recovered from COVID-19. The receptor chain draws on TRBV10-3 and TRBJ2-1, and 9 junctional nucleotides match TRBD2. Sequenced material: peripheral blood. CDR3 reads: CAISALAGVYNEQFF. The bases are TGTGCCATCAGTGCTTTAGCGGGGGTATACAATGAGCAGTTCTTC.